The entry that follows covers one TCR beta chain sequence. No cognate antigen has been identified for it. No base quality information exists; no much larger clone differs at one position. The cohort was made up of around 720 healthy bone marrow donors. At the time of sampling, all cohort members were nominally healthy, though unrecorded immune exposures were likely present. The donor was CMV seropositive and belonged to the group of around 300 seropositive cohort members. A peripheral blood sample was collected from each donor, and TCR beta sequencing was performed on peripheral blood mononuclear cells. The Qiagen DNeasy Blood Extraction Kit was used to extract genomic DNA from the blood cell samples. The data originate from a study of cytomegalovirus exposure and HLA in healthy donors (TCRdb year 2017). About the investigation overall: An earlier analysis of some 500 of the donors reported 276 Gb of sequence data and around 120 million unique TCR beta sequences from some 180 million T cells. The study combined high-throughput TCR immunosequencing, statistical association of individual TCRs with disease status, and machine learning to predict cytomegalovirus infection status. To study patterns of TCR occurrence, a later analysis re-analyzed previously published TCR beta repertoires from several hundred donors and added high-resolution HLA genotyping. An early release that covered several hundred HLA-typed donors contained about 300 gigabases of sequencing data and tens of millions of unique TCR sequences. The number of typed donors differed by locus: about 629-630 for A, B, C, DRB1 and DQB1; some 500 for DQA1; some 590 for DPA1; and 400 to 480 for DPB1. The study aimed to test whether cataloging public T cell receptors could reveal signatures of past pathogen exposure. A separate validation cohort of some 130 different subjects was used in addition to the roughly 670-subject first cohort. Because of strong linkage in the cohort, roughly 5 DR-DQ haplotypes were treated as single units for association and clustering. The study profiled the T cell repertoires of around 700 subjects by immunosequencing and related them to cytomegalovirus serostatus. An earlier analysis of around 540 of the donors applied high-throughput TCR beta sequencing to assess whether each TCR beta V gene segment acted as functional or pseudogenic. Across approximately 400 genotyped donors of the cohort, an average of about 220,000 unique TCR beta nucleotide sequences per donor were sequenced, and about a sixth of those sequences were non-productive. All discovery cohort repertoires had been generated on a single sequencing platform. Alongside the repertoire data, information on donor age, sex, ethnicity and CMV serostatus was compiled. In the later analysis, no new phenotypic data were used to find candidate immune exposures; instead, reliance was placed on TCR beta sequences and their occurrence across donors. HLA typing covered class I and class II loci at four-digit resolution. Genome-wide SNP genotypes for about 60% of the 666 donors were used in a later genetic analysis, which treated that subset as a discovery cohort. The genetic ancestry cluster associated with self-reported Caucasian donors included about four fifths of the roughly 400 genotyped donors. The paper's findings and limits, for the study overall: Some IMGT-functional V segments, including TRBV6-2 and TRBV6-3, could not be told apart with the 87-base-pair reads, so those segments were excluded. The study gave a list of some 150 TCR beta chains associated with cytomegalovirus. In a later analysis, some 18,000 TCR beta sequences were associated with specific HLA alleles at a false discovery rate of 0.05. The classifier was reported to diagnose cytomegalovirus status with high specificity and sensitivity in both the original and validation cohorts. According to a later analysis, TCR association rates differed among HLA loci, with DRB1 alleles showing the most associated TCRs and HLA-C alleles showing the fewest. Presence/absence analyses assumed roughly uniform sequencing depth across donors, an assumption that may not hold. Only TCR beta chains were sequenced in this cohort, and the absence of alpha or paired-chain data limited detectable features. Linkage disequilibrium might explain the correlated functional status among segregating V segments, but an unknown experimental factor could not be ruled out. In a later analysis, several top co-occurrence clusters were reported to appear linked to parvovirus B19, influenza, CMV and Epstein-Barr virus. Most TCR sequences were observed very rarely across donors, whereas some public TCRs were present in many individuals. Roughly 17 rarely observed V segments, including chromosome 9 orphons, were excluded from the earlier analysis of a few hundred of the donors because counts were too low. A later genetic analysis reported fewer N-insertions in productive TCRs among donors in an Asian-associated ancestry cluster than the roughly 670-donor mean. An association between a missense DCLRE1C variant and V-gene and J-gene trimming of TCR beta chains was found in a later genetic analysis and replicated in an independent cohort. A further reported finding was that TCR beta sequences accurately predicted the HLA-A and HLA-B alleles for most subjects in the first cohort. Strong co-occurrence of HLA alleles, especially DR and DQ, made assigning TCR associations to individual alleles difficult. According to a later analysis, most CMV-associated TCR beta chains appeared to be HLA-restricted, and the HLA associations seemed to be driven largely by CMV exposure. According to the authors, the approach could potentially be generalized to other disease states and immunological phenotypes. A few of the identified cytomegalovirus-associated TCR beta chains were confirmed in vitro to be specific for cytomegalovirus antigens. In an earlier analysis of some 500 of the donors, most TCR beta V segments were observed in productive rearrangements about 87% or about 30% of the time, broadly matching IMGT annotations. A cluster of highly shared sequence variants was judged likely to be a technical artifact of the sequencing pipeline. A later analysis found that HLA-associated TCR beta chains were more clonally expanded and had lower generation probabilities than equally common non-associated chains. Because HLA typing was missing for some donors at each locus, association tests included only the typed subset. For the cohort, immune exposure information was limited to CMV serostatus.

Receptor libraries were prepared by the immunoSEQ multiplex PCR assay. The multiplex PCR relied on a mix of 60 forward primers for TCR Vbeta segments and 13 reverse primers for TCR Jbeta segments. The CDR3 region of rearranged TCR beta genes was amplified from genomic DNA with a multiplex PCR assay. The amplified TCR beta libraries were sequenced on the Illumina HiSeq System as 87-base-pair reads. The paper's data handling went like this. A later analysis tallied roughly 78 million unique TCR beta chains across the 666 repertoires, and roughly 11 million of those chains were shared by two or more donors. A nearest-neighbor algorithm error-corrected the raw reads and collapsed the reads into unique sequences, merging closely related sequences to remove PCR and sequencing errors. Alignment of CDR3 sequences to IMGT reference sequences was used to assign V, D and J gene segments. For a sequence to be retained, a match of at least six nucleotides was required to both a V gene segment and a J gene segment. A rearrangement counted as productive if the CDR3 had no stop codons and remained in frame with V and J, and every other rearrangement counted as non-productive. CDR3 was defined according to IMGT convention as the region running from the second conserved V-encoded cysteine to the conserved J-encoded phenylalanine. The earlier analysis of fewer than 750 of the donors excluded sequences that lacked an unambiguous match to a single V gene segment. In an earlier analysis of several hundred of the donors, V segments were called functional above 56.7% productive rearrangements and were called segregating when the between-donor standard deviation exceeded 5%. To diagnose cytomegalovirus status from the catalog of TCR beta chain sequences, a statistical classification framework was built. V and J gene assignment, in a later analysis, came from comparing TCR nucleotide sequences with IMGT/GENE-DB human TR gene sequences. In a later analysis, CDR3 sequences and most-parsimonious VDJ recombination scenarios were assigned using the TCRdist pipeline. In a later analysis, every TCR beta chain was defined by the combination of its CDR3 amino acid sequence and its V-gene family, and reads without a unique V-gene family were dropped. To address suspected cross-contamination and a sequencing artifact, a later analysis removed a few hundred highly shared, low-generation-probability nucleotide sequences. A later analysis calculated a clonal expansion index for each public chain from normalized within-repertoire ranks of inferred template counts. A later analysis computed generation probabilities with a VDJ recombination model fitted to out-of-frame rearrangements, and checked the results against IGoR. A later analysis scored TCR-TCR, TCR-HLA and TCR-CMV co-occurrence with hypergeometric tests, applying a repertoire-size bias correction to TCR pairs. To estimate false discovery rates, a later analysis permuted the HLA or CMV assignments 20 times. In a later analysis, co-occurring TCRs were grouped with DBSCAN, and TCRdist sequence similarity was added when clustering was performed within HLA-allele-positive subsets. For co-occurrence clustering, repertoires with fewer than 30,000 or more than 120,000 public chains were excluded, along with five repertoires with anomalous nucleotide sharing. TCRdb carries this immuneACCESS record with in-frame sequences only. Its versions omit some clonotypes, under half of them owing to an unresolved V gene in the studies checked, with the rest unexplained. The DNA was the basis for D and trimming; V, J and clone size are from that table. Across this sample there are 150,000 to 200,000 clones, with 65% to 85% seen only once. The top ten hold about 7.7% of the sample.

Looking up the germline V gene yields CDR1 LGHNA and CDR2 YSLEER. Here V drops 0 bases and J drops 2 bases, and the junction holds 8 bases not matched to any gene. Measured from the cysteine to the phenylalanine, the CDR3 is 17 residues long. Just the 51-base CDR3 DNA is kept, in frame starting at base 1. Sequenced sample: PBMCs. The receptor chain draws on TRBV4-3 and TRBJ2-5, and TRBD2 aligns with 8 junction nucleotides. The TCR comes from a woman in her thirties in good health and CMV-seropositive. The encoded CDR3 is CASSQDWSGGFQETQYF. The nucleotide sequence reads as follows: TGCGCCAGCAGCCAAGATTGGAGCGGGGGATTTCAAGAGACCCAGTACTTC.